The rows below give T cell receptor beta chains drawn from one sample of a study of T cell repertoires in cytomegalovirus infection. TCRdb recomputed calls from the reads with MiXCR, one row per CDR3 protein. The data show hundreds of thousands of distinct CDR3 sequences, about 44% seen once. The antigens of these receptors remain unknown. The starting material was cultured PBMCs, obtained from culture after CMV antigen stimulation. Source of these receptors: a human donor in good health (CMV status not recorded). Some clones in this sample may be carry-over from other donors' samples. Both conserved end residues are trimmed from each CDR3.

ASSSGTGKVEY,TRBV28
ASSVVERETQY,TRBV9
ASSQDSNRILSYNSPLH,TRBV4-1
ASSLAGELYEQY,TRBV19
ASSRFNTGELF,TRBV6-5
ASSLDGGVAGGITDTQY,TRBV7-2
SGLATGGVYTDTQY,TRBV20-1
ASSRTGAAGELF,TRBV4-3
ASSLVPAGQGRNTEAF,TRBV5-3
ASSTRGRGLTSNQPQH,TRBV12-3/TRBV12-4
ASSFAGTGGIEQF,TRBV7-2
ASSLAQAETQY,TRBV7-8
ASSYRLAVYRDTGELF,TRBV6-1
ASSQVAGAEAF,TRBV4-1
ASSSGTGVYGYT,TRBV11-2
ASSLDGTSGAYEQF,TRBV7-2
SARGTGSSYLNQPQH,TRBV20-1
ASSEAKARNQPQH,TRBV6-1
ASSQSAQPETQY,TRBV4-1
ASSAGQFKNIQY,TRBV5-4
AVRRDRDGYT,TRBV7-8
ASSGLRTPHQPQH,TRBV19
ASRDRGRTYEQY,TRBV6-8
ASNRAFRDSAAGELF,TRBV7-9
ATRQEGGTQY,TRBV10-3
ASSKGNQETQY,TRBV6-8
SARDLGQNLNEQF,TRBV20-1
ASSKSRETGNTIY,TRBV7-2
ASSFHVWGRENQPQH,TRBV7-2
ASSLVRDNEQF,TRBV7-2
ASALRARETQY,TRBV27
ASCYRTGTGETQY,TRBV11-1
ASSPGREEGNEQF,TRBV11-2
ASSQEGVNTEAF,TRBV4-3
ASSSRDLSSTDTQY,TRBV7-9
ASSYPIPGLAHYEQF,TRBV6-2/TRBV6-3
ASSEAWQGDSPLH,TRBV6-1
ASIDGLGSTDTQY,TRBV7-2
ASTGQGNYGYT,TRBV28
ASSQGGQGGIQY,TRBV3-1
ATSDGYEQF,TRBV24-1
ATTTGNSYEQY,TRBV6-2/TRBV6-3